This T cell receptor beta chain was documented in a study of blood T cells in healthy people across ages. The CDR3 loop spans 11 amino acids. The germline gives CDR1 ENHRY, CDR2 SYGVKD. V lost 8 bases and J lost 11, with 13 bases in between. For the second PCR, which ran for 7 to 11 cycles, a sample-barcoded 5' primer and a J-beta primer mix were used. Each CDR3 protein gets one entry after TCRdb re-called the 5' RACE reads with MiXCR. The sample has roughly 700,000 distinct CDR3 sequences; approximately 50% are singletons. The receptor was isolated from an older woman in good health. Sequences were obtained from blood. This chain uses TRBV10-3 with TRBJ2-1, with D possibly matching TRBD2 (5 bases). The CDR3 DNA is TGTGCCATCGCCGAAGAGCGGAAGCAGTTCTTC. This gives the protein CAIAEERKQFF.